This is a list of T cell receptor beta chains from one sample in a study of shared clonotypes between healthy human individuals. The repertoire was sequenced with immunoSEQ multiplex PCR; TCRdb's copy has only in-frame clones and lacks some. Here the sample spans roughly 570,000 clones, about 98% being singletons. The sequencing input was naive CD8+ T cells sorted from blood. Receptors originate from a man under 40 in good health. Both conserved end residues are part of each CDR3. A D gene is named only where the DNA matches it firmly. A clone size is listed for some rows: how often the clone was seen (once, few, many), or a class if it is expanded.

>TRBJ2-7|.|.|TRBV29-1
CSVAGDAYEQYF
TGCAGCGTGGCAGGAGACGCCTACGAGCAGTACTTC
>TRBJ1-2|.|TRBD1|TRBV5-4
CASRWTGSSDGYTF
TGTGCCAGCAGGTGGACAGGGTCTTCGGATGGCTACACCTTC
>TRBJ2-1|.|.|TRBV19
CASSMKAGLRDNEQFF
TGTGCCAGTAGTATGAAGGCAGGCCTTAGGGACAATGAGCAGTTCTTC
>TRBJ2-7|.|.|TRBV7-9
CASSLDPNPSYEQYF
TGTGCCAGCAGCTTAGACCCCAACCCCTCCTACGAGCAGTACTTC
>TRBJ2-7|.|.|TRBV4-3
CASSHRGAEQYF
TGCGCCAGCAGCCACCGGGGGGCCGAGCAGTACTTC
>TRBJ2-1|.|.|TRBV27
CASRWELNEQFF
TGTGCCAGCAGATGGGAGCTGAATGAGCAGTTCTTC
>TRBJ2-7|.|TRBD2|TRBV29-1
CSFRSSSGAYEQYF
TGCAGCTTCCGTTCCTCTAGCGGGGCCTACGAGCAGTACTTC
>TRBJ1-5|.|.|TRBV5-5
CASSLAGGHQPQHF
TGTGCCAGCAGCTTGGCTGGAGGGCATCAGCCCCAGCATTTT
>TRBJ2-2|.|.|TRBV7-7
CASSPNEGMLNGAGELFF
TGTGCTAGCAGCCCAAACGAAGGGATGTTGAATGGGGCCGGGGAGCTGTTTTTT
>TRBJ1-1|.|.|TRBV7-9
CASSLAAGTPNTEAFF
TGTGCCAGCAGCTTAGCGGCCGGGACACCCAACACTGAAGCTTTCTTT
>TRBJ2-1|.|TRBD2|TRBV7-8
CASRSGDYSYNEQFF
TGTGCCAGCAGATCCGGGGACTACTCCTACAATGAGCAGTTCTTC
>TRBJ2-1|once|.|TRBV13
CASSLSQYNEQFF
TGTGCCAGCAGCTTATCGCAGTACAATGAGCAGTTCTTC
>TRBJ2-7|.|.|TRBV5-5
CASSPDYYEQYF
TGTGCCAGCAGCCCCGATTACTACGAGCAGTACTTC
>TRBJ2-3|.|TRBD2|TRBV29-1
CSVVPAGGTDTQYF
TGCAGCGTTGTTCCGGCGGGAGGAACGGATACGCAGTATTTT
>TRBJ1-5|.|TRBD1|TRBV18
CASSPGDRGGYQPQHF
TGTGCCAGCTCACCCGGGGACAGGGGGGGGTATCAGCCCCAGCATTTT
>TRBJ2-1|.|.|TRBV5-5
CASSLMGSSYNEQFF
TGTGCCAGCAGCTTGATGGGAAGCTCCTACAATGAGCAGTTCTTC
>TRBJ2-7|.|.|TRBV27
CASSAPWEPYEQYF
TGTGCCAGCAGTGCCCCTTGGGAGCCCTACGAGCAGTACTTC
>TRBJ1-1|.|TRBD1|TRBV7-9
CASSTTGRGWAEAFF
TGTGCCAGCAGCACGACAGGGCGTGGATGGGCTGAAGCTTTCTTT
>TRBJ2-1|.|TRBD2|TRBV9
CASSVTLSGNNNEQFF
TGTGCCAGCAGCGTTACCCTTAGCGGGAACAACAATGAGCAGTTCTTC
>TRBJ1-1|.|.|TRBV4-1
CATKGEGNTEAFF
TGCGCCACCAAGGGGGAGGGGAACACTGAAGCTTTCTTT
>TRBJ2-1|.|TRBD2|TRBV14
CASSPIGTSGLTRGQFF
TGTGCCAGCAGCCCCATAGGTACTAGCGGGCTTACCCGCGGGCAGTTCTTC
>TRBJ2-1|.|TRBD1|TRBV10-2
CASLVRDRPYNEQFF
TGCGCCAGCCTAGTTCGGGACAGACCCTACAATGAGCAGTTCTTC
>TRBJ2-3|once|TRBD2|TRBV12-5
CASGPAEAGGPSDTQYF
TGTGCTAGTGGTCCGGCAGAAGCGGGAGGGCCCTCAGATACGCAGTATTTT
>TRBJ2-7|.|TRBD1|TRBV4-1
CASSLTPGQEVEQYF
TGCGCCAGCAGCCTAACACCGGGACAGGAGGTAGAGCAGTACTTC
>TRBJ2-7|once|TRBD2|TRBV9
CASSVAGSGSYEQYF
TGTGCCAGCAGCGTAGCTGGTAGCGGGAGTTACGAGCAGTACTTC
>TRBJ1-5|.|.|TRBV6-1
CASSEVPSYNQPQHF
TGTGCCAGCAGTGAAGTCCCCAGTTACAATCAGCCCCAGCATTTT
>TRBJ1-2|.|.|TRBV19
CASSAGWTANYGYTF
TGTGCCAGTAGTGCAGGATGGACAGCCAACTATGGCTACACCTTC
>TRBJ1-1|.|.|TRBV27
CASSQSKGASNTEAFF
TGTGCCAGCAGTCAGAGTAAAGGGGCCTCGAACACTGAAGCTTTCTTT
>TRBJ2-1|.|.|TRBV27
CASMVRAASSYNEQFF
TGTGCCAGCATGGTTCGGGCGGCTAGCTCCTACAATGAGCAGTTCTTC
>TRBJ1-4|.|.|TRBV11-2
CASSLVGKLFF
TGTGCCAGCAGCTTAGTTGGAAAACTGTTTTTT
>TRBJ2-3|.|.|TRBV5-4
CASIALEATDTQYF
TGTGCCAGCATCGCCCTGGAGGCCACAGATACGCAGTATTTT
>TRBJ2-5|.|.|TRBV9
CASSVTVGQQETQYF
TGTGCCAGCAGCGTGACTGTGGGGCAGCAAGAGACCCAGTACTTC
>TRBJ2-1|.|.|TRBV14
CASSQAGFPWRARDEQFF
TGTGCCAGCAGCCAAGCGGGGTTCCCCTGGAGGGCCAGGGATGAGCAGTTCTTC
>TRBJ2-2|.|TRBD2|TRBV7-6
CASSTPGLLAGELFF
TGTGCCAGCAGCACCCCGGGACTACTCGCCGGGGAGCTGTTTTTT
>TRBJ2-3|.|.|TRBV11-2
CASSLVRDGTQYF
TGTGCCAGCAGCTTAGTAAGGGACGGTACGCAGTATTTT
>TRBJ1-5|.|.|TRBV6-1
CASSDPNQPQHF
TGTGCCAGCAGTGACCCTAATCAGCCCCAGCATTTT
>TRBJ2-1|.|.|TRBV28
CASDPTGPTYNEQFF
TGTGCCAGCGATCCAACGGGCCCTACCTACAATGAGCAGTTCTTC
>TRBJ2-2|.|.|TRBV28
CASSFRGTTGELFF
TGTGCCAGCAGTTTTCGGGGGACTACCGGGGAGCTGTTTTTT
>TRBJ2-7|.|.|TRBV27
CASSLLGPNHGQYF
TGTGCCAGCAGCTTGTTGGGGCCTAACCACGGGCAGTACTTC
>TRBJ2-1|.|.|TRBV29-1
CSVVDSYNEQFF
TGCAGCGTGGTAGACTCCTACAATGAGCAGTTCTTC
>TRBJ1-2|.|TRBD1|TRBV28
CASSLTGEGYGYTF
TGTGCCAGCAGTCTGACAGGGGAGGGCTATGGCTACACCTTC
>TRBJ2-3|.|.|TRBV27
CASSRGGADTQYF
TGTGCCAGCTCGAGGGGCGGCGCAGATACGCAGTATTTT
>TRBJ2-1|.|.|TRBV9
CASSVVNNEQFF
TGTGCCAGCAGCGTAGTGAACAATGAGCAGTTCTTC
>TRBJ2-7|.|.|TRBV29-1
CSVEDEDNEQYF
TGCAGCGTTGAAGACGAAGATAACGAGCAGTACTTC
>TRBJ1-3|.|TRBD1|TRBV9
CASSAGQGAIGNTIYF
TGTGCCAGCAGCGCGGGACAGGGGGCGATTGGAAACACCATATATTTT
>TRBJ2-1|.|.|TRBV10-3
CAISKQDNEQFF
TGTGCCATCAGTAAACAAGACAATGAGCAGTTCTTC
>TRBJ2-7|.|.|TRBV2
CANLLTGSYEQYF
TGTGCCAACCTTTTGACGGGCTCCTACGAGCAGTACTTC
>TRBJ2-7|.|TRBD2|TRBV7-9
CASSSTDLAGALRYEQYF
TGTGCCAGCAGCTCGACAGACTTAGCGGGAGCACTGAGGTACGAGCAGTACTTC
>TRBJ2-7|.|TRBD2|TRBV27
CASSSVAGSSYEQYF
TGTGCCAGCAGTTCCGTAGCGGGGTCCTCCTACGAGCAGTACTTC
>TRBJ2-7|few|.|TRBV27
CASSFVREGTYEQYF
TGTGCCAGCAGTTTCGTTAGGGAAGGAACCTACGAGCAGTACTTC
>TRBJ2-3|.|.|TRBV7-6
CASNLGWGSSTDTQYF
TGTGCCAGCAACCTAGGGTGGGGCTCTTCCACAGATACGCAGTATTTT
>TRBJ2-1|.|.|TRBV7-9
CASSPPLGETTYNEQFF
TGTGCCAGCAGCCCCCCGTTGGGGGAAACCACCTACAATGAGCAGTTCTTC
>TRBJ2-7|.|.|TRBV6-5
CASSYSISGEQYF
TGTGCCAGCAGTTACTCGATCTCCGGCGAGCAGTACTTC
>TRBJ2-7|.|TRBD1|TRBV7-2
CASSLWDRNYEQYF
TGTGCCAGCAGCCTCTGGGACAGAAACTACGAGCAGTACTTC